A selection of T cell receptor beta chains follows, all from one sample in a study of T cells of healthy individuals. TCRdb called the 5' RACE reads again in MiXCR, with one record for every CDR3 protein. The sample consists of about 96,000 distinct CDR3 sequences, approximately 15% of them appearing once. These receptor sequences come from a human donor in good health. The CDR3 runs from the conserved cysteine through the conserved F or W. The D gene is left open where the match is weak. Not all rows give a size; the values are once, few, many and, for expanded clones, a class.

V gene	clone size	D gene	J gene	CDR3 protein	CDR3 DNA
TRBV24-1	NA	NA	TRBJ2-5	CATSEEETQYF	TGTGCCACCAGTGAGGAAGAGACCCAGTACTTC
TRBV20-1	few	TRBD1	TRBJ2-4	CSATDPGGTKNIQYF	TGCAGTGCTACGGACCCAGGGGGTACCAAAAACATTCAGTACTTC
TRBV12-5	few	NA	TRBJ1-1	CASGLFTVHEAFF	TGTGCTAGTGGTTTGTTTACTGTGCATGAAGCTTTCTTT
TRBV20-1	few	NA	TRBJ2-1	CSASRPSGVRNEQFF	TGCAGTGCTAGCAGGCCGTCAGGGGTTCGAAATGAGCAGTTCTTC
TRBV20-1	NA	NA	TRBJ1-5	CSARPGYNQPQHF	TGCAGTGCTAGACCCGGGTACAATCAGCCCCAGCATTTT
TRBV24-1	many	TRBD1	TRBJ1-2	CATSVLENGQGMSRDYGYTF	TGTGCCACCAGTGTGCTAGAAAATGGACAGGGGATGAGTAGGGACTATGGCTACACCTTC
TRBV5-1	NA	TRBD2	TRBJ2-7	CASSLGTSRLVEQYF	TGCGCCAGCAGCCTCGGGACTAGCCGCCTGGTGGAGCAGTACTTC
TRBV12-3/TRBV12-4	once	NA	TRBJ1-1	CASSLGGALGTEAFF	TGTGCCAGCAGTCTCGGGGGCGCGCTGGGTACTGAAGCTTTCTTT
TRBV12-3/TRBV12-4	NA	NA	TRBJ1-1	CASTLGSNTEAFF	TGTGCCAGCACCTTGGGCTCGAACACTGAAGCTTTCTTT
TRBV5-1	NA	NA	TRBJ2-3	CASSLMGGSRADTQYF	TGCGCCAGCAGCTTGATGGGTGGGTCAAGGGCAGATACGCAGTATTTT
TRBV5-1	NA	NA	TRBJ1-5	CASSSAVNQPQHF	TGCGCCAGCAGCTCGGCAGTCAATCAGCCCCAGCATTTT
TRBV5-1	NA	NA	TRBJ2-7	CASSQTGLVAEQYF	TGCGCCAGCAGCCAAACAGGGTTAGTCGCCGAGCAGTACTTC
TRBV5-1	NA	NA	TRBJ2-3	CASSLEGDTDTQYF	TGCGCCAGCAGCTTGGAGGGGGACACAGATACGCAGTATTTT
TRBV6-2/TRBV6-3	NA	NA	TRBJ2-1	CASSYKRRASYNEQFF	TGTGCCAGCAGTTACAAGCGGCGAGCCTCCTACAATGAGCAGTTCTTC
TRBV5-5	few	NA	TRBJ2-5	CASNKGGREETQYF	TGTGCCAGCAATAAGGGGGGTAGGGAGGAGACCCAGTACTTC
TRBV4-1	few	TRBD2	TRBJ2-3	CASSQIAGRGADTQYF	TGCGCCAGCAGCCAGATAGCGGGAAGAGGGGCAGATACGCAGTATTTT
TRBV28	few	NA	TRBJ1-4	CASSFHGAGANEKLFF	TGTGCCAGCAGTTTCCACGGTGCAGGAGCTAATGAAAAACTGTTTTTT
TRBV27	few	TRBD1	TRBJ1-6	CASSLIPTGTGGKRTYSPLHF	TGTGCCAGCAGTTTAATTCCGACGGGGACAGGGGGCAAAAGGACCTATTCACCCCTCCACTTT
TRBV5-1	NA	NA	TRBJ2-4	CASSFEGGGNIQYF	TGCGCCAGCAGCTTCGAAGGTGGTGGAAACATTCAGTACTTC
TRBV20-1	few	NA	TRBJ2-7	CSARDLPRGKPGEQYF	TGCAGTGCTAGAGATCTGCCTCGGGGGAAACCCGGCGAGCAGTACTTC
TRBV7-9	NA	TRBD1	TRBJ2-7	CASSFDRVFDYEQYF	TGTGCCAGCAGCTTCGACAGGGTGTTTGACTACGAGCAGTACTTC
TRBV12-3/TRBV12-4	many	NA	TRBJ2-1	CASSLGGYNEQFF	TGTGCCAGCAGTTTGGGGGGCTACAATGAGCAGTTCTTC
TRBV6-4	NA	TRBD1	TRBJ2-1	CASSDGTGGNEQFF	TGTGCCAGCAGTGACGGGACAGGGGGCAATGAGCAGTTCTTC
TRBV25-1	NA	NA	TRBJ2-5	CASRRAGLGETQYF	TGTGCCAGCAGAAGGGCAGGCCTCGGGGAGACCCAGTACTTC
TRBV28	many	TRBD1	TRBJ1-2	CASSLGSGTGGRGYTF	TGTGCCAGCAGTTTAGGATCCGGGACAGGGGGACGTGGCTACACCTTC
TRBV6-6	few	TRBD2	TRBJ2-7	CASSYPPLAVSSYEQYF	TGTGCCAGCAGTTACCCTCCGCTAGCGGTGAGCTCCTACGAGCAGTACTTC
TRBV6-5	few	NA	TRBJ1-4	CASSYSMRVVNEKLFF	TGTGCCAGCAGTTACTCGATGCGGGTCGTTAATGAAAAACTGTTTTTT
TRBV30	NA	NA	TRBJ2-7	CAWSVGTTYEQYF	TGTGCCTGGAGTGTAGGGACCACCTACGAGCAGTACTTC
TRBV5-5	few	NA	TRBJ2-7	CASSLAGKRMEQYF	TGTGCCAGCAGCTTGGCGGGGAAGCGAATGGAGCAGTACTTC
TRBV10-3	NA	NA	TRBJ1-4	CAISETSPGTGLKKLFF	TGTGCCATCAGTGAGACATCACCAGGGACGGGGCTGAAAAAACTGTTTTTT
TRBV28	few	NA	TRBJ2-3	CASNHRVTGTDTQYF	TGTGCCAGCAATCACAGGGTGACGGGCACAGATACGCAGTATTTT
TRBV12-3/TRBV12-4	many	NA	TRBJ2-2	CASSLGQGSGELFF	TGTGCCAGCAGTTTAGGGCAGGGCTCAGGGGAGCTGTTTTTT
TRBV29-1	few	NA	TRBJ1-2	CSVEGRGRGYGYTF	TGCAGCGTTGAGGGTAGGGGCCGGGGGTATGGCTACACCTTC
TRBV6-5	NA	TRBD2	TRBJ2-7	CASSYTGLADYEQYF	TGTGCCAGCAGTTATACAGGACTAGCGGACTACGAGCAGTACTTC
TRBV10-3	NA	NA	TRBJ2-7	CAIRTSRDEQYF	TGTGCCATCAGAACTAGTCGGGACGAGCAGTACTTC
TRBV7-9	few	NA	TRBJ2-7	CASSYPVDEQYF	TGTGCCAGCAGCTACCCCGTGGACGAGCAGTACTTC
TRBV5-1	few	NA	TRBJ2-3	CASSQRPGGDTQYF	TGCGCCAGCAGCCAACGACCCGGTGGGGATACGCAGTATTTT
TRBV6-5	NA	NA	TRBJ1-1	CASRRATEAFF	TGTGCCAGCAGAAGGGCGACTGAAGCTTTCTTT
TRBV20-1	many	NA	TRBJ2-5	CSATLPLVAQRETQYF	TGCAGTGCTACTCTCCCCCTGGTAGCCCAACGGGAGACCCAGTACTTC
TRBV7-9	NA	NA	TRBJ1-3	CASSPKLLSNTIYF	TGTGCCAGCAGCCCAAAACTCCTCTCGAACACCATATATTTT
TRBV18	many	NA	TRBJ1-2	CASSADSSPGYTF	TGTGCCAGCTCAGCCGACAGCTCCCCAGGCTACACCTTC
TRBV9	few	TRBD2	TRBJ2-1	CASSVRAGGGYNEQFF	TGTGCCAGCAGCGTTAGAGCGGGAGGGGGATACAATGAGCAGTTCTTC